This T cell receptor (beta chain) was profiled in a study of T cells in tumors after PD-1 blockade. V gave up 4 bases and J gave up 4 bases, with 16 bases separating them. The length of the CDR3 is 15 residues. Germline CDR1 is SGHNT and CDR2 is YYREEE (reference sequence). Generated by immunoSEQ multiplex PCR, the TCRdb table keeps only in-frame clones and is missing some. The sample lists about 47,000 clones, 60% to 80% seen once, with roughly 17% in the top ten. The source of this sequence is a human donor with basal cell carcinoma. V is TRBV5-4 and J is TRBJ2-3; no clear D. The source material was PBMCs, sampled before anti-PD-1 treatment. The CDR3 here is CASSHPWTVADTQYF. CDR3 sequence (DNA): TGTGCCAGCAGCCACCCTTGGACCGTCGCAGATACGCAGTATTTT.